These 21 T cell receptor beta chains came from one sample sequenced in a study of long-term antiretroviral therapy in people with HIV. Survey level was the resolution at which the v3.0 immunoSEQ assay ran. Sequencing was performed with immunoSEQ multiplex PCR; in TCRdb, only in-frame clones are kept and a portion is missing. The table has tens of thousands of clones, 87% seen once. The specimen was unsorted PBMCs, collected 0.2 years before starting antiretroviral therapy. The receptor set was obtained from a young man with HIV.

The DNA for the CDR3 is TGTGCCAGCAGAGGACAGGGTGGATCGAACACCGGGGAGCTGTTTTTT. Protein sequence: CASRGQGGSNTGELFF. The chain combines TRBV9 with TRBJ2-2; 8 bases match TRBD1. The trim removed 5 bases at V and 0 bases at J, leaving 6 bases unmatched. Germline V gene lookup returns CDR1 SGDLS and CDR2 YYNGEE. The CDR3 totals 16 residues.

The rearrangement joins TRBV5-1 to TRBJ1-1, with no clear D. There are 14 residues in the CDR3. The V end lost 1 base, the J end lost 0 bases, and 7 bases lay between the germline ends. Germline V gene sequence: CDR1 SGHRS, CDR2 YFSETQ. Here the CDR3 DNA reads TGCGCCAGCAGCTTGAACGCTATGAACACTGAAGCTTTCTTT. Protein sequence: CASSLNAMNTEAFF.

This clone was seen only once. The rearrangement uses TRBV11-1 and TRBJ2-7, with TRBD2 identical over 7 bases. In germline, CDR1 is SGHAT, CDR2 FQDESV (reference sequence). This CDR3 contains 17 residues. The trim removed 3 bases at V and 3 bases at J, leaving 14 bases unmatched. DNA for the CDR3: TGTGCCAGCAGCTTCGGGTATATGAGCGGGACGGACTACGAGCAGTACTTC. It translates to CASSFGYMSGTDYEQYF.

This chain connects TRBV6-5 to TRBJ2-3, with D unresolved. The germline V and J ends were trimmed by 7 bases and 5 bases, with 7 bases remaining between them. Per the germline V gene, CDR1 is MNHEY and CDR2 is SVGAGI. The CDR3 extends over 11 amino acids. In DNA, the CDR3 is TGTGCCAGCATAAAGCTAGATACGCAGTATTTT. Translated, it gives CASIKLDTQYF.

This clone appeared once. The V call is TRBV5-4, the J call TRBJ1-4; 7 positions match TRBD1. The CDR3 length is 14 residues. Germline V gene sequence: CDR1 SGHNT, CDR2 YYREEE (reference sequence). With V trimmed by 4 bases and J by 7 bases, 7 bases remained unmatched. The CDR3 region is CASSQDRTGEKLFF. The CDR3 nucleotides read TGTGCCAGCAGCCAGGACAGGACTGGTGAAAAACTGTTTTTT.

This clone was recorded once. V and J are TRBV5-1 and TRBJ2-1; 11 bases match TRBD1. Losses at the gene ends were 2 bases for V and 8 bases for J; bases not matched to a gene: 6. Germline CDR1 reads SGHRS; CDR2 reads YFSETQ. The CDR3 has 15 residues. CDR3 region: CASSFRDRGSDEQFF. CDR3 nucleotide sequence: TGCGCCAGCAGCTTCCGGGACAGGGGGAGCGATGAGCAGTTCTTC.

This clone qualifies as medium-sized. This chain connects TRBV19 to TRBJ2-1; unclear D gene. This CDR3 is 14 amino acids long. Germline V gene sequence: CDR1 LNHDA, CDR2 SQIVND (reference sequence). The V end was cut by 5 bases, the J end by 6 bases, with 14 bases between. The CDR3 protein is CASSSLLTTNEQFF. As DNA, the CDR3 is TGTGCCAGTAGTTCCCTCTTGACCACCAATGAGCAGTTCTTC.

Regarding this clone: The junction differs from germline at one of its ends, possibly a read error. CDR3 nucleotides: TGTGCTAGCAGTTCGACTGGACCGAAAGAGACCCAGTACTTC. This codes for CASSSTGPKETQYF. This chain connects TRBV7-7 to TRBJ2-5; D gene uncertain. CDR3 length: 14 amino acids. Germline assignment: CDR1 SSHAT and CDR2 FNYEAQ (reference sequence).

This chain connects TRBV2 to TRBJ1-1; the D is unclear. Germline CDR1 reads SNHLY; CDR2 reads FYNNEI. The CDR3 length is 15 residues. V was clipped by 4 bases and J by 7 bases, with 19 bases between them. CDR3 sequence reads: CASSVPQDWAYEAFF. The CDR3 DNA reads as TGTGCCAGCAGTGTTCCCCAAGATTGGGCCTATGAAGCTTTCTTT.

The chain carries TRBV25-1 and TRBJ1-1; a possible D gene is TRBD1 (6 bases). CDR1 and CDR2 (germline): MGHDK, SYGVNS. This CDR3 comprises 13 residues. The V end lost 4 bases, the J end lost 5 bases, and 11 bases lay between the germline ends. This chain's CDR3 is CASSVTGWTEAFF. The CDR3 nucleotides read TGTGCCAGCAGTGTGACAGGTTGGACTGAAGCTTTCTTT.

The chain uses TRBV7-2 and TRBJ1-1, with D perhaps matching TRBD1 (5 bases). The ends were cut back, 6 bases at V and 4 bases at J, with 18 bases in the middle. The CDR3 totals 15 residues. The germline V gene has CDR1 SGHTA and CDR2 FQGNSA. The CDR3 reads CASSLGARAGTEAFF. The CDR3 DNA is TGTGCCAGCAGTCTAGGGGCCAGGGCGGGCACTGAAGCTTTCTTT. The variable domain in full, with the rest retrieved from reference TRBV7-2 and TRBJ1-1, is GAGVSQSPSNKVTEKGKDVELRCDPISGHTALYWYRQSLGQGLEFLIYFQGNSAPDKSGLPSDRFSAERTGGSVSTLTIQRTQQEDSAVYLCASSLGARAGTEAFFGQGTRLTVV.

The chain couples TRBV13 to TRBJ2-7; TRBD2 agrees at 8 bases. Germline values: CDR1 PRHDT, CDR2 FYEKMQ (reference sequence). J gave up 6 bases and V 7 bases, and 11 bases lay outside the gene matches. This CDR3 is built from 14 residues. CDR3 sequence reads: CASTKRGLGGEQYF. The CDR3, as DNA: TGTGCCAGCACTAAAAGGGGACTAGGAGGCGAGCAGTACTTC.

This chain links TRBV4-1 with TRBJ1-1; possible D gene TRBD1, 5 bases. Deletions cut 0 bases from V and 3 bases from J, with 5 bases between. CDR1 and CDR2 from the germline V gene are MGHRA and YSYEKL. The CDR3 totals 13 residues. The CDR3 DNA reads TGCGCCAGCAGCCAAGACAGGGACACTGAAGCTTTCTTT. It yields the protein CASSQDRDTEAFF.

The V call is TRBV9, the J call TRBJ2-2; weak D call: TRBD2 (6 bases). CDR3 length: 14 residues. V was shortened by 7 bases and J by 7 bases, with 17 bases between the two germline ends. Germline V CDR1 and CDR2: SGDLS, YYNGEE. CDR3 amino acids: CASAFRESVGELFF. CDR3 nucleotides: TGTGCCAGCGCATTCCGGGAGTCGGTCGGGGAGCTGTTTTTT.

This clone has just a few counts. V and J are TRBV5-1 and TRBJ2-2, with TRBD2 matching over 7 bases. The CDR3 is made up of 14 amino acids. Losses at the gene ends were 5 bases for V and 5 bases for J; bases not matched to a gene: 6. CDR1 SGHRS and CDR2 YFSETQ come from the germline V gene. CDR3 bases: TGCGCCAGCAGTGCAGGGACTACTACCGGGGAGCTGTTTTTT. Translation gives CASSAGTTTGELFF.

This chain connects TRBV6-5 to TRBJ2-1, with 9 bases fitting TRBD1. Trimming removed 6 bases from V and 8 bases from J; junction bases left unmatched: 11. The CDR3 has 15 residues. Germline V gene sequence: CDR1 MNHEY, CDR2 SVGAGI. As DNA, the CDR3 is TGTGCCAGCAGCGCTTCCGGGACAGGGATCGATGAGCAGTTCTTC. This translates into CASSASGTGIDEQFF.

The V call is TRBV5-4, the J call TRBJ1-2, with D perhaps TRBD1 (5 bases). Deletions cut 1 base from V and 5 bases from J, with 18 bases between. The CDR3 extends over 16 amino acids. Germline values: CDR1 SGHNT, CDR2 YYREEE (reference sequence). The CDR3 bases are TGTGCCAGCAGCTTGCCTTCTACAGGACCATCTTATGGCTACACCTTC. Residues: CASSLPSTGPSYGYTF. Variable domain in full (rest from reference TRBV5-4 and TRBJ1-2): ETGVTQSPTHLIKTRGQQVTLRCSSQSGHNTVSWYQQALGQGPQFIFQYYREEENGRGNFPPRFSGLQFPNYSSELNVNALELDDSALYLCASSLPSTGPSYGYTFGSGTRLTVV.

The chain links TRBV6-5 to TRBJ2-2; D gene ambiguous. Germline CDR1 and CDR2: MNHEY and SVGAGI. This CDR3 is built from 11 residues. The V end was cut by 5 bases, the J end by 7 bases, with 5 bases between. CDR3 DNA: TGTGCCAGCAGTACGAGCGGGGAGCTGTTTTTT. Translated, it gives CASSTSGELFF.

The genes are TRBV5-6 and TRBJ1-1; D not certain. This CDR3 is 14 amino acids long. Germline lookup yields CDR1 SGHDT and CDR2 YYEEEE. Trimming shortened V by 0 bases and J by 1 base, and 7 bases separated the two germline ends. DNA of the CDR3: TGTGCCAGCAGCTTGGGGGAGGGGAACACTGAAGCTTTCTTT. It is translated as CASSLGEGNTEAFF.

This clone showed up just a few times. The V and J genes are TRBV7-9 and TRBJ2-3; D is possibly TRBD2 (5 bases). Germline V gives CDR1 SEHNR, CDR2 FQNEAQ (reference sequence). Trimming took off 5 bases at V and 4 bases at J, with 7 bases between the two ends. This CDR3 region has 12 residues. The CDR3 nucleotides read TGTGCCAGCAGCCGAGGGTCAGATACGCAGTATTTT. This codes for CASSRGSDTQYF.

This clone appeared a single time. The V gene is TRBV7-3, the J gene TRBJ2-7; 11 bases map to TRBD1. V was clipped by 4 bases and J by 8 bases; unmatched bases: 4. CDR3 length equals 13 residues. CDR1 and CDR2 (germline): SGHTA, FQGTGA. CDR3 nucleotides: TGTGCCAGCAGCTCCGGGACAGGGGGTAAGCAGTACTTC. Its protein product is CASSSGTGGKQYF.